The clone carrying this TCR beta chain was seen at least ten times. This sample was included in a study of T cells in Graves' hyperthyroidism and ophthalmopathy. The germline V gene has CDR1 DFQATT and CDR2 SNEGSKA (reference sequence). The ends were cut back, 3 bases at V and 6 bases at J, with 12 bases in the middle. This CDR3 has 12 residues. RNA transcripts were the template for amplifying TCR beta CDR3 regions. Initially, a first-round RT-PCR of the TCR CDR3 employed the HTBI primer set. TCRdb re-called the multiplex PCR reads with MiXCR, one entry per CDR3 protein. The table records 300,000 to 450,000 distinct CDR3 sequences, around a sixth of them present only once.

The chain recombines TRBV20-1 with TRBJ2-7; D assignment may be TRBD1 or TRBD2 (5 bases each). Sequences were obtained from blood. The clonotype was recovered from a man aged 18 to 29 with Graves' ophthalmopathy. CDR3 amino acids: CSARGEEVEQYF. CDR3 nucleotide sequence: TGCAGTGCTAGGGGGGAAGAGGTCGAGCAGTACTTC.